This T cell receptor beta chain was observed in a study of type 1 and type 2 diabetes patients. Overall study results and limits: Type 2 diabetes patients had few highly-expanded CD4+ clones, median one.

With respect to this clonotype: The target antigen is unknown.

The PCR template was genomic DNA. The TCR beta CDR3 region was amplified using 30 forward and 13 reverse primers. TCRdb independently ran MiXCR on the multiplex PCR reads; one entry per CDR3 protein. The sample shows some 250,000 distinct CDR3 sequences, around 47% of them seen only once. Germline V gene lookup returns CDR1 SGHTA and CDR2 FQGTGA. The trim removed 9 bases at V and 6 bases at J, leaving 9 bases unmatched. The CDR3 extends over 15 amino acids. This chain uses TRBV7-3 with TRBJ2-2; TRBD2 matches at 11 bases. Sequencing was carried out using peripheral blood mononuclear cells (PBMCs). The TCR comes from a man aged 18 to 29 with type 2 diabetes. CDR3 residues: CASTHSGRAAGELFF. CDR3 coding DNA: TGTGCCAGTACCCATAGCGGGAGGGCCGCCGGGGAGCTGTTTTTT.